These 30 T cell receptor beta chains were all obtained from the same sample, sequenced in a study of CD8+CD57+ T cells in acquired aplastic anemia. Template material for TCR beta VDJ and CDR3 profiling consisted of genomic DNA. MiXCR was run by TCRdb on the reads, yielding one entry per CDR3 protein. This sample carries over 150,000 distinct CDR3 sequences, about two thirds of them seen once, and the ten largest clones take 35% to 60%. Sequencing was done on patients that had shown CD8+CD57+ cell expansion by flow cytometry. The sample was sorted CD4+, CD8+, or CD8+CD57+ T cells (not recorded which) from PBMCs. All receptors derive from a human donor with aplastic anemia.

The CDR3 here is CATSSDRGQDGYTF. Here the CDR3 DNA reads TGTGCCACCAGCAGTGACAGGGGGCAGGATGGCTACACCTTC. This rearrangement joins TRBV15 to TRBJ1-2, with 10 bases that match TRBD1. With V trimmed by 3 bases and J by 6 bases, 4 bases remained unmatched. The CDR3 sequence is 14 residues long. From germline, CDR1 is LNHNV and CDR2 YYDKDF (reference sequence). Combining the CDR3 with reference TRBV15 and TRBJ1-2 gives the whole variable domain DAMVIQNPRYQVTQFGKPVTLSCSQTLNHNVMYWYQQKSSQAPKLLFHYYDKDFNNEADTPDNFQSRRPNTSFCFLDIRSPGLGDTAMYLCATSSDRGQDGYTFGSGTRLTVV.

The V call is TRBV2, the J call TRBJ2-5; D unresolved. CDR1 and CDR2 (germline): SNHLY, FYNNEI. V dropped 6 bases and J dropped 5 bases, with 13 bases sitting between them. This CDR3 has 13 residues. The CDR3 protein is CASRPWASETQYF. CDR3 DNA sequence: TGTGCCAGCAGGCCCTGGGCGTCGGAGACCCAGTACTTC.

The V call is TRBV2, the J call TRBJ2-7; unclear D gene. This CDR3 has 16 residues. Germline CDR1 and CDR2: SNHLY and FYNNEI. V gave up 2 bases and J gave up 2 bases, with 16 bases separating them. CDR3: CASSERFSGSTYEQYF. CDR3 DNA sequence: TGTGCCAGCAGTGAAAGGTTTAGTGGCTCGACCTACGAGCAGTACTTC.

The chain is built from TRBV20-1 and TRBJ1-1; the D gene is possibly TRBD1 (5 bases). Trimming took 7 bases from V and 2 from J, leaving 11 bases between them. Germline V lookup: CDR1 DFQATT, CDR2 SNEGSKA (reference sequence). The CDR3 loop spans 12 amino acids. This CDR3 reads CSGGPSNTEAFF. The DNA for the CDR3 is TGCAGTGGGGGACCGTCAAACACTGAAGCTTTCTTT.

The chain joins TRBV6-5 to TRBJ1-6; the D is unclear. V dropped 0 bases and J dropped 13 bases, with 4 bases sitting between them. Germline values: CDR1 MNHEY, CDR2 SVGAGI. The CDR3 has 11 amino acids. CDR3 region: CASSYSTPLHF. CDR3 sequence (DNA): TGTGCCAGCAGTTACTCGACGCCCCTCCACTTT.

CDR3 nucleotide sequence: TGTGCCTCCCAGAGAAAGGGGGCGCACGATCAGCCCCAGCATTTT. Translated: CASQRKGAHDQPQHF. The chain has TRBV19 and TRBJ1-5, with 7 bases aligning to TRBD1. From germline, CDR1 is LNHDA and CDR2 SQIVND (reference sequence). The junction had 15 bases not matched to a gene; V was cut back by 11 bases and J by 5 bases. The CDR3 is made up of 15 amino acids.

The rearrangement uses TRBV10-3 and TRBJ1-3; D call uncertain. Germline V gene data show CDR1 as ENHRY and CDR2 as SYGVKD. CDR3 length: 13 amino acids. The germline V and J ends were trimmed by 4 bases and 2 bases, with 6 bases remaining between them. Here the CDR3 DNA reads TGTGCCATCAGTGCTGGGGCTGGAAACACCATATATTTT. It translates to CAISAGAGNTIYF.

In regard to this clonotype: Lacking the conserved final phenylalanine or tryptophan, this CDR3 likely reflects a read error. The V gene is TRBV27, the J gene TRBJ1-1, with D maybe TRBD1 (5 bases). CDR1 is MNHEY and CDR2 is SMNVEV in the germline V gene (reference sequence). This CDR3 contains 18 residues. Trimming shortened V by 5 bases and J by 1 base, and 23 bases separated the two germline ends. The CDR3 region has the DNA TGTGCCAGCAGTCTCTCGAGGGGAGGGCTAAATTGGAACACTGAAGCTTTCCTT. Its translation is CASSLSRGGLNWNTEAFL.

The rearrangement joins TRBV6-1 to TRBJ1-1; 9 bases line up with TRBD1. Germline assignment: CDR1 MNHNS and CDR2 SASEGT. The CDR3 has 13 amino acids. The ends lost 5 bases at V and 7 bases at J; junction bases unmatched: 5. CDR3: CASSLSTGGEAFF. The CDR3 DNA sequence: TGTGCCAGCAGTTTATCGACAGGGGGTGAAGCTTTCTTT.

This clonotype showed up just a few times. The V call is TRBV20-1, the J call TRBJ2-7; perhaps TRBD2 as D (6 bases). CDR1 is DFQATT and CDR2 is SNEGSKA in the germline V gene (reference sequence). The CDR3 spans 14 residues. V lost 7 bases to trimming and J lost 0 bases, with 16 bases between them. The CDR3 DNA is TGCAGTGTGGCGGGTACACTAGCCTCCTACGAGCAGTACTTC. It codes for CSVAGTLASYEQYF.

The V call is TRBV12-3 or TRBV12-4, the J call TRBJ2-1; D tentatively reads TRBD1 or TRBD2 (5 bases each). The CDR3 is 14 residues long. With 6 bases removed from V and 3 bases from J, the gap between germline ends came to 12 bases. CDR3 bases: TGTGCCAGCAGCCCCCGGGACGGCTACAATGAGCAGTTCTTC. As protein: CASSPRDGYNEQFF.

The chain uses TRBV5-6 and TRBJ2-4, with D unclear. Germline CDR1 is SGHDT and CDR2 is YYEEEE. V lost 0 bases to trimming and J lost 0 bases, with 4 bases between them. The CDR3 length is 14 residues. The CDR3 bases are TGTGCCAGCAGCTTGGTTAGAGCCAAAAACATTCAGTACTTC. This translates into CASSLVRAKNIQYF. Variable domain in full (rest from reference TRBV5-6 and TRBJ2-4): DAGVTQSPTHLIKTRGQQVTLRCSPKSGHDTVSWYQQALGQGPQFIFQYYEEEERQRGNFPDRFSGHQFPNYSSELNVNALLLGDSALYLCASSLVRAKNIQYFGAGTRLSVL.

The V call is TRBV7-2, the J call TRBJ2-7; TRBD2 matches 10 bases. Germline CDR1 and CDR2: SGHTA and FQGNSA. The junction had 8 bases not matched to a gene; V was cut back by 3 bases and J by 6 bases. This CDR3 is 15 amino acids long. DNA for the CDR3: TGTGCCAGCAGCTTGAGCGGGGGGGCTTTCTCCGAGCAGTACTTC. It yields the protein CASSLSGGAFSEQYF.

J is TRBJ2-7 and V is TRBV7-8; 8 bases are shared with TRBD2. This CDR3 spans 15 amino acids. J was trimmed by 2 bases and V by 5 bases; bases with no gene match: 8. CDR1 is SGHVS, CDR2 FQNEAQ, per germline. In nucleotides, the CDR3 is TGTGCCAGCAGCCTTGGACTAGCCGGCCCCTACGAGCAGTACTTC. Amino acids: CASSLGLAGPYEQYF.

This clonotype was seen more than once but under ten times. The chain joins TRBV24-1 to TRBJ2-3; D possibly uses TRBD1 or TRBD2 (5 bases each). V lost 4 bases to trimming and J lost 2 bases, with 12 bases between them. Germline V gene lookup returns CDR1 KGHDR and CDR2 SFDVKD. The CDR3 loop spans 15 amino acids. CDR3 protein: CATSDRRDPTDTQYF. The CDR3 DNA reads as TGTGCCACCAGTGACCGCCGGGACCCCACAGATACGCAGTATTTT.

V usage is TRBV19 and J usage is TRBJ1-1; 7 nucleotides align to TRBD1. The V segment lost 7 bases and the J segment 4 bases; nucleotides outside the gene matches: 12. CDR1 is LNHDA, CDR2 SQIVND, per germline (reference sequence). CDR3 length equals 15 residues. The CDR3 region has the DNA TGTGCCAGTACCCTAGGGACAGCCCGAACCACTGAAGCTTTCTTT. Translating gives CASTLGTARTTEAFF.

A single count supports this clonotype. The V and J genes are TRBV20-1 and TRBJ2-7; D might be TRBD1 (5 bases). Trimming left V 1 base short and J 4 bases short, with 8 bases between. Per the germline V gene, CDR1 is DFQATT and CDR2 is SNEGSKA (reference sequence). The CDR3 contains 12 residues. The CDR3 loop is CSARVQAYEQYF. CDR3 nucleotides: TGCAGTGCTAGAGTACAGGCGTACGAGCAGTACTTC.

At least ten counts were recorded for this clonotype. The chain recombines TRBV10-2 with TRBJ2-5; D not resolved. This CDR3 contains 13 residues. The germline CDR1 and CDR2 sequences are WSHSY and SAAADI. Trimming pared 8 bases from V and 5 bases from J, leaving 15 bases between. The CDR3 reads CASLTNAFETQYF. The CDR3 bases are TGCGCCAGCCTCACTAACGCGTTCGAGACCCAGTACTTC.

The J gene is TRBJ1-2, the V gene TRBV19; 10 nucleotides align to TRBD1. Germline V lookup: CDR1 LNHDA, CDR2 SQIVND (reference sequence). Trimming cost V 5 bases and J 5 bases; bases outside gene matches: 5. The CDR3 is made up of 14 amino acids. DNA for the CDR3: TGTGCCAGTAGTTCCGGGACAGGGGTGTATGGCTACACCTTC. It yields the protein CASSSGTGVYGYTF.

The V call is TRBV4-1, the J call TRBJ1-4; TRBD1 aligns across 9 bases. The V gene end was trimmed by 0 bases and the J gene end by 8 bases; junction bases not matched to a gene: 7. Germline V CDR1 and CDR2: MGHRA, YSYEKL. The CDR3 contains 16 residues. CDR3 coding DNA: TGCGCCAGCAGCCAAGATGCGACAGGGGGTGTGGAAAAACTGTTTTTT. Translating gives CASSQDATGGVEKLFF.

V is TRBV7-2 and J is TRBJ2-1; 9 bases agree with TRBD2. The J call may be incorrect, as the DNA end agrees better with TRBJ2-7. Germline assignment: CDR1 SGHTA and CDR2 FQGNSA. The CDR3 is 14 amino acids. The CDR3 coding sequence is TGTGCCAGCTCCGGACTAGCGACAAGATACGAGCAGTACTTC. As protein: CASSGLATRYEQYF.

The V call is TRBV7-2, the J call TRBJ2-1; 7 positions match TRBD2. The junction had 13 bases not matched to a gene; V was cut back by 5 bases and J by 6 bases. Germline CDR1 is SGHTA and CDR2 is FQGNSA. This CDR3 has 16 amino acids. CDR3 DNA: TGTGCCAGCAGCCCCAGGGAGGGCCCCCGGGTCAATGAGCAGTTCTTC. It specifies CASSPREGPRVNEQFF.

The gene calls are TRBV10-3 and TRBJ2-1; 11 nucleotides align to TRBD2. V shed 6 bases, J shed 7 bases, and the junction held 11 bases outside the gene matches. The CDR3 loop spans 16 amino acids. Looked up from germline, CDR1 is ENHRY and CDR2 is SYGVKD. The CDR3 loop is CAISGDTSGSRNEQFF. In nucleotides, the CDR3 is TGTGCCATCAGCGGAGACACTAGCGGGAGTAGGAATGAGCAGTTCTTC.

V usage is TRBV2 and J usage is TRBJ2-5, with D possibly being TRBD1 (5 bases). Between the trimmed V and J ends, which lost 0 bases and 7 bases, there was a span of 15 bases. Looked up from germline, CDR1 is SNHLY and CDR2 is FYNNEI. The CDR3 sequence is 15 residues long. CDR3 coding DNA: TGTGCCAGCAGTGAAGCGAAGACAGCCGCAGGGACCCAGTACTTC. This sequence encodes CASSEAKTAAGTQYF.

This clonotype ranks as medium-sized. The rearrangement uses TRBV6-2 or TRBV6-3 and TRBJ2-3; D may be TRBD1 (6 bases). Trimming cost V 5 bases and J 3 bases, with 9 bases left between them. The length of the CDR3 is 13 residues. Germline CDR1 and CDR2: MNHEY and SVGEGT. CDR3 DNA sequence: TGTGCCAGCAGTGAGGGGGAAACAGATACGCAGTATTTT. Translating it yields CASSEGETDTQYF.

The CDR3 here is CAISPTGTANEKLFF. The DNA of the CDR3 is TGTGCCATCAGCCCGACCGGGACAGCTAATGAAAAACTGTTTTTT. The genes are TRBV10-3 and TRBJ1-4; 7 bases are shared with TRBD1. Germline loops: CDR1 ENHRY, CDR2 SYGVKD. The V and J ends lost 6 bases and 3 bases, in that order; junction bases with no gene match: 7. CDR3 length equals 15 residues.

This clonotype was seen many times. The chain combines TRBV18 with TRBJ2-7; 7 bases are a match to TRBD2. The CDR3 has 16 amino acids. Germline CDR1 KGHSH, CDR2 LQKENI. J gave up 2 bases and V 0 bases, and 7 bases lay outside the gene matches. The CDR3: CASSPPVREVPYEQYF. In DNA, the CDR3 is TGTGCCAGCTCACCACCGGTACGGGAGGTTCCCTACGAGCAGTACTTC. The full variable domain, completed using reference TRBV18 and TRBJ2-7, is NAGVMQNPRHLVRRRGQEARLRCSPMKGHSHVYWYRQLPEEGLKFMVYLQKENIIDESGMPKERFSAEFPKEGPSILRIQQVVRGDSAAYFCASSPPVREVPYEQYFGPGTRLTVT.

This clonotype was seen just once. The V gene is TRBV6-2 or TRBV6-3, the J gene TRBJ1-1; a weak D match, TRBD1 (6 bases). The CDR3 has 15 residues. CDR1 is MNHEY and CDR2 is SVGEGT in the germline V gene. Deletions cut 1 base from V and 7 bases from J, with 16 bases between. The CDR3 spells CASSYFGGATGEAFF. For the CDR3, the DNA is TGTGCCAGCAGTTACTTTGGGGGCGCGACTGGTGAAGCTTTCTTT.

J is TRBJ1-1 and V is TRBV29-1; D ambiguous. Germline V gives CDR1 SQVTM, CDR2 ANQGSEA. CDR3 length equals 12 residues. Trimming took off 6 bases at V and 3 bases at J, with 11 bases between the two ends. CDR3 DNA sequence: TGCAGCGTCTCGTCCCCGGACACTGAAGCTTTCTTT. It specifies CSVSSPDTEAFF. Complete variable domain (other parts from reference TRBV29-1 and TRBJ1-1): SAVISQKPSRDICQRGTSLTIQCQVDSQVTMMFWYRQQPGQSLTLIATANQGSEATYESGFVIDKFPISRPNLTFSTLTVSNMSPEDSSIYLCSVSSPDTEAFFGQGTRLTVV.

The CDR3: CASTLAGSSYEQYF. The CDR3, as DNA: TGTGCCAGCACACTAGCGGGAAGCTCCTACGAGCAGTACTTC. V gene TRBV6-6 combines with J gene TRBJ2-7, with 10 bases identical to TRBD2. V trimming: 7 bases; J trimming: 0 bases; junction bases outside the gene matches: 3. The CDR3 length is 14 residues. CDR1 MNHNY and CDR2 SVGAGI come from the germline V gene (reference sequence).